This TCR beta chain originates from a study of blood T cell repertoires in COVID-19. Study-wide background: PBMCs, B-cell-depleted T cells, or T cells provided the cDNA or gDNA that made up the material.

The CDR3 length is 12 residues. V was pared by 1 base and J by 5 bases, with 7 bases between. Germline values: CDR1 GTSNPN, CDR2 SVGIG (reference sequence). Ages ranged from roughly 18 to 95 years, with residence in 24 US areas. Membership in each cohort depended on participant-reported clinical history. TCRdb keeps only in-frame clones here, not all; method: immunoSEQ multiplex PCR. Of around 300,000 clones in the sample, over 75% are singletons; the top ten hold roughly 1.1%. Material: PBMCs or T cells enriched from blood (not recorded which). This receptor was identified in a woman in her twenties or thirties who had recovered from COVID-19. The chain uses TRBV30 and TRBJ2-3, with unresolved D. CDR3 DNA: TGTGCCTGGAGTGGGGCCGGAGATACGCAGTATTTT. As protein: CAWSGAGDTQYF.